These 4 T cell receptor beta chains were sequenced from one sample in a study of beta chain features in type 1 diabetes. cDNA synthesis used the whole RNA isolate, giving expressed TCRB sequences. The assay was immunoSEQ multiplex PCR, and TCRdb's table has in-frame clones only and misses some. The profile shows some 300,000 clones, under 8.5% of them singletons. Sequenced: central memory CD4+ T cells from blood. Receptors were obtained from a young woman in good health.

The chain carries TRBV5-1 and TRBJ2-1; TRBD1 agrees at 9 bases. This CDR3 spans 15 amino acids. Germline V CDR1 and CDR2: SGHRS, YFSETQ. The V segment lost 4 bases and the J segment 7 bases; nucleotides outside the gene matches: 9. CDR3 nucleotides: TGCGCCAGCAGCCCTCTGGGGACAGGGACGAATGAGCAGTTCTTC. It yields the protein CASSPLGTGTNEQFF.

V and J are TRBV6-1 and TRBJ2-1, with D uncertain. The V gene's germline CDR1 is MNHNS and CDR2 SASEGT. The CDR3 covers 12 residues. The ends were cut back, 7 bases at V and 2 bases at J, with 6 bases in the middle. The CDR3 DNA is TGTGCCAGCATCGAAGCCTACAATGAGCAGTTCTTC. This sequence encodes CASIEAYNEQFF.

This clone was counted between two and nine times. This rearrangement joins TRBV7-2 to TRBJ2-3; D is possibly TRBD2 (5 bases). Germline values: CDR1 SGHTA, CDR2 FQGNSA. V gave up 8 bases and J gave up 1 base, with 19 bases separating them. The CDR3 contains 16 residues. In DNA form, the CDR3 reads TGTGCCAGCCCTATTTTCGAGGGAGAACGCACAGATACGCAGTATTTT. Translating gives CASPIFEGERTDTQYF.

This clone was found a few times. The chain employs TRBV1 and TRBJ1-5; the tabulated D call, TRBD1, remains unverified against the DNA. TRBV1 is a recognized pseudogene. The CDR3 extends over 17 amino acids. The CDR3 here is CTSSPRDRAYVSQPQHF. The CDR3 DNA sequence: TGCACCAGCAGCCCCCGGGACAGGGCGTATGTTAGTCAGCCCCAGCATTTT.